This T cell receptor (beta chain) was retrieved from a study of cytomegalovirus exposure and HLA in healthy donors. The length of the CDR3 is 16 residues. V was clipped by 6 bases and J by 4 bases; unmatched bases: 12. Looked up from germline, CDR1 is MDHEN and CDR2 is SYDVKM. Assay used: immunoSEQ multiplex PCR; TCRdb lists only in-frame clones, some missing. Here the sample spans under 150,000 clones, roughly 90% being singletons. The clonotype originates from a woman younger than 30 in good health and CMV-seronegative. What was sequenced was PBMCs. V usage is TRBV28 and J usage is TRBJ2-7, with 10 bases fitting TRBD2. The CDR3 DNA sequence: TGTGCCAGCAGGCTCACCTCTAGCGGGAGTATTTACGAGCAGTACTTC. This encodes CASRLTSSGSIYEQYF.